This T cell receptor beta chain was captured by sequencing in a study of T cell repertoires in cytomegalovirus infection. Whole-study findings and limits: Carriers of CMV and the relevant HLA type were discriminated by public TCR beta frequency.

This clonotype was picked up many times. Its antigen remains unknown. TCRdb analysed the reads with MiXCR anew, one entry per CDR3 protein. Of 600,000 to 800,000 distinct CDR3 sequences listed, more than 20% are singletons. V dropped 5 bases and J dropped 5; count of bases not matched to a gene: 13. CDR3 length equals 17 residues. Germline-derived CDR1 and CDR2 are SGHTA and FQGNSA. The chain is built from TRBV7-2 and TRBJ2-1; the match to TRBD1 covers 9 bases. What was sequenced was CD8+ T cells from PBMCs. This clonotype was obtained from a human donor in good health (CMV status not recorded). Some clones in this sample may be carry-over from other donors' samples. Here the CDR3 DNA reads TGTGCCAGCAGCATCAGATCAGAGGACAGGGGCCACAATGAGCAGTTCTTC. Translation: CASSIRSEDRGHNEQFF.